Listed here are 26 T cell receptor beta chains from one sample, sequenced in a study of blood T cell repertoires in COVID-19. The method was immunoSEQ multiplex PCR; TCRdb's version includes in-frame clones alone and lacks a portion of them. The sample includes hundreds of thousands of clones, about four fifths of them seen just once. Sequencing was carried out using peripheral blood. The source is a woman in her 50s with acute or convalescent COVID-19.

The table lists this clone with a few counts. The V and J genes are TRBV7-6 and TRBJ2-7; tentatively, D is TRBD2 (6 bases). The germline V gene has CDR1 SGHVS and CDR2 FNYEAQ. There are 15 residues in the CDR3. Trimming left V 1 base short and J 3 bases short, with 13 bases between. CDR3 nucleotide sequence: TGTGCCAGCAGCTTAGTACGGGAGAGGGGCTACGAGCAGTACTTC. Translation: CASSLVRERGYEQYF.

This clone was found a few times. V is TRBV3-1 (or the pseudogene TRBV3-2) and J is TRBJ2-3; TRBD2 matches at 8 bases. V gave up 0 bases and J gave up 2 bases; unmatched junction bases: 13. Germline CDR1 reads LGHDT; CDR2 reads YNNKEL (reference sequence). The CDR3 totals 19 residues. This chain's CDR3 is CASSQERPGGGVTTDTQYF. The CDR3 nucleotides are TGTGCCAGCAGCCAAGAGAGGCCCGGGGGGGGCGTTACCACAGATACGCAGTATTTT.

The chain uses TRBV7-6 and TRBJ2-3; D may be TRBD1 (5 bases). Trimming took off 4 bases at V and 2 bases at J, with 19 bases between the two ends. Per germline, CDR1 SGHVS and CDR2 FNYEAQ. This CDR3 is 17 amino acids long. Here the CDR3 DNA reads TGTGCCAGCAGCTCATCGAGTGCAGGGCCCTACACAGATACGCAGTATTTT. This sequence encodes CASSSSSAGPYTDTQYF.

The CDR3 spells CASTTGRDRASRNYNEQFF. The CDR3 nucleotides are TGTGCCAGCACCACAGGCCGGGACAGGGCTAGCCGGAACTACAATGAGCAGTTCTTC. The chain has TRBV28 and TRBJ2-1; 9 bases map to TRBD1. Germline V gene lookup returns CDR1 MDHEN and CDR2 SYDVKM. V dropped 7 bases and J dropped 3; count of bases not matched to a gene: 19. The CDR3 contains 19 residues.

This clone was observed many times. The rearrangement uses TRBV6-1 and TRBJ1-1, with unresolved D. Per germline, CDR1 MNHNS and CDR2 SASEGT. The CDR3 covers 17 residues. The ends were cut back, 0 bases at V and 0 bases at J, with 14 bases in the middle. The CDR3 loop reads CASSEAPPNIVNTEAFF. The CDR3 DNA reads as TGTGCCAGCAGTGAAGCTCCCCCGAACATCGTGAACACTGAAGCTTTCTTT.

The V gene is TRBV2, the J gene TRBJ2-5; maybe TRBD1 (5 bases). V lost 2 bases to trimming and J lost 5 bases, with 12 bases between them. CDR3 length equals 14 residues. CDR1 is SNHLY and CDR2 is FYNNEI in the germline V gene. The CDR3 region is CASSEQGVRETQYF. The CDR3 coding sequence is TGTGCCAGCAGTGAACAGGGCGTAAGGGAGACCCAGTACTTC.

The chain has TRBV7-9 and TRBJ2-1; the match to TRBD2 covers 10 bases. The germline gives CDR1 SEHNR, CDR2 FQNEAQ (reference sequence). V trimming: 5 bases; J trimming: 7 bases; junction bases outside the gene matches: 11. The CDR3 is 16 residues long. The CDR3 DNA reads TGTGCCAGCAGCCCGCGAGGGGCTAGCGGGAGAAATGAGCAGTTCTTC. This gives the protein CASSPRGASGRNEQFF. The full variable domain, with the rest looked up from reference TRBV7-9 and TRBJ2-1, is DTGVSQNPRHKITKRGQNVTFRCDPISEHNRLYWYRQTLGQGPEFLTYFQNEAQLEKSRLLSDRFSAERPKGSFSTLEIQRTEQGDSAMYLCASSPRGASGRNEQFFGPGTRLTVL.

On this clone: Since the CDR3 does not end with the conserved phenylalanine or tryptophan, this likely comes from a read error. Because the CDR3's place on the DNA is in doubt, the DNA is left out and the CDR3 is given as listed by TCRdb. J is TRBJ1-6 and V is TRBV19; the table gives TRBD1 as D, unverified against the DNA. The CDR3 has 17 amino acids, counting both end residues. Germline V gene sequence: CDR1 LNHDA, CDR2 SQIVND (reference sequence). CDR3 sequence reads: CASSTPPPLPGQHVVGC.

The chain employs TRBV10-2 and TRBJ2-7; D is uncertain. The V end was cut by 1 base, the J end by 0 bases, with 10 bases between. The CDR3 consists of 15 residues. In germline, CDR1 is WSHSY, CDR2 SAAADI. CDR3 protein: CASSEYSTSSYEQYF. CDR3 bases: TGCGCCAGCAGTGAGTACAGCACCAGCTCCTACGAGCAGTACTTC.

The rearrangement links TRBV19 to TRBJ2-3; weak D call: TRBD1 (6 bases). CDR1 is LNHDA, CDR2 SQIVND, per germline (reference sequence). The CDR3 runs to 14 residues. V shed 5 bases and J shed 0 bases, with 9 bases lying between them. CDR3 bases: TGTGCCAGTAGTCGACAGGATAGCACAGATACGCAGTATTTT. It specifies CASSRQDSTDTQYF.

As to this clone: A much larger clone lies a single base off, so this may be a read error. The chain carries TRBV18 and TRBJ2-3; no firm D call. The germline V gene encodes CDR1 KGHSH and CDR2 LQKENI. Trimming took off 8 bases at V and 0 bases at J, with 3 bases between the two ends. The CDR3 extends over 11 amino acids. The CDR3 DNA is TGTGCCAGCCAGAGCACAGATACGCAGTATTTT. Protein: CASQSTDTQYF.

V and J are TRBV18 and TRBJ2-7, with a weak D call TRBD1 (5 bases). The V and J ends lost 2 bases and 1 base respectively, with 24 bases between them. From germline, CDR1 is KGHSH and CDR2 LQKENI. There are 19 residues in the CDR3. The CDR3 bases are TGTGCCAGCTCACCAGCAGGGCAGGGCGGCAGGATGGGATCCTACGAGCAGTACTTC. Protein sequence: CASSPAGQGGRMGSYEQYF.

The V and J genes are TRBV3-1 (or the pseudogene TRBV3-2) and TRBJ1-3, with a possible D match to TRBD1 (6 bases). V was clipped by 1 base and J by 0 bases, with 10 bases between them. This CDR3 has 16 amino acids. Germline V gene data show CDR1 as LGHDT and CDR2 as YNNKEL (reference sequence). CDR3 protein: CASSQAGQISGNTIYF. In DNA form, the CDR3 reads TGTGCCAGCAGCCAAGCGGGACAAATCTCTGGAAACACCATATATTTT.

The CDR3 is CASSITLATDTQYF. DNA for the CDR3: TGTGCCAGTAGTATCACACTAGCGACAGATACGCAGTATTTT. The gene calls are TRBV19 and TRBJ2-3; 7 positions match TRBD2. CDR3 length: 14 residues. Germline lookup yields CDR1 LNHDA and CDR2 SQIVND (reference sequence). V lost 3 bases, J lost 3 bases, and 3 bases stayed unmatched.

V gene TRBV3-1 (or the pseudogene TRBV3-2) combines with J gene TRBJ2-3; tentative D call: TRBD2 (5 bases). The germline V gene has CDR1 LGHDT and CDR2 YNNKEL (reference sequence). V lost 2 bases and J lost 6, with 15 bases in between. The CDR3 sequence is 15 residues long. CDR3 nucleotides: TGTGCCAGCAGCCAACGTACGGGGTCTTATGATACGCAGTATTTT. Translation gives CASSQRTGSYDTQYF.

V usage is TRBV19 and J usage is TRBJ1-2, with D tentatively TRBD1 (5 bases). Germline CDR1 is LNHDA and CDR2 is SQIVND (reference sequence). There are 15 residues in the CDR3. With 7 bases removed from V and 5 bases from J, the gap between germline ends came to 20 bases. The CDR3 sequence: CASTNIGAPHYGYTF. CDR3 sequence (DNA): TGTGCCAGTACAAATATTGGGGCACCACATTATGGCTACACCTTC.

The V gene is TRBV3-1 (or the pseudogene TRBV3-2), the J gene TRBJ2-7, with 14 bases identical to TRBD2. The CDR3 is 15 amino acids. Germline values: CDR1 LGHDT, CDR2 YNNKEL (reference sequence). The ends lost 1 base at V and 9 bases at J; junction bases unmatched: 5. The CDR3 reads CASSQVGLAGAMQYF. The CDR3 nucleotides read TGTGCCAGCAGCCAAGTGGGACTAGCGGGAGCGATGCAGTACTTC.

The chain is built from TRBV3-1 (or the pseudogene TRBV3-2) and TRBJ2-7, with D perhaps matching TRBD2 (6 bases). The CDR3 is 14 amino acids. The V end was cut by 4 bases, the J end by 6 bases, with 16 bases between. Germline CDR1 LGHDT, CDR2 YNNKEL (reference sequence). CDR3 nucleotides: TGTGCCAGCAGCCCCCGGGCGGGACCCCTCGAGCAGTACTTC. Translated, it gives CASSPRAGPLEQYF.

The CDR3 sequence: CASSQAGLYNEQFF. The DNA of the CDR3 is TGTGCCAGCAGCCAAGCCGGACTATACAATGAGCAGTTCTTC. The chain employs TRBV14 and TRBJ2-1; a possible D gene is TRBD2 (6 bases). There are 14 residues in the CDR3. Germline V gene sequence: CDR1 SGHDN, CDR2 FVKESK. Trimming took off 1 base at V and 4 bases at J, with 8 bases between the two ends.

J is TRBJ2-1 and V is TRBV2; a weak D match, TRBD2 (5 bases). The germline V gene has CDR1 SNHLY and CDR2 FYNNEI. The ends were cut back, 7 bases at V and 9 bases at J, with 16 bases in the middle. This CDR3 is built from 13 residues. The CDR3 loop reads CASTDRDRGEQFF. The DNA for the CDR3 is TGTGCCAGCACGGACCGAGACCGGGGTGAGCAGTTCTTC.

The chain is built from TRBV2 and TRBJ1-1; D gene ambiguous. V lost 4 bases to trimming and J lost 1 base, with 10 bases between them. The CDR3 runs 14 residues. Germline V gene lookup returns CDR1 SNHLY and CDR2 FYNNEI. The CDR3 DNA sequence: TGTGCCAGCAGTGCCGATAGAAAGAACACTGAAGCTTTCTTT. Amino acids: CASSADRKNTEAFF.

This chain uses TRBV14 with TRBJ2-5; 8 bases align to TRBD2. Germline CDR1 SGHDN, CDR2 FVKESK. The CDR3 sequence is 17 residues long. V was clipped by 2 bases and J by 4 bases; unmatched bases: 12. The CDR3 bases are TGTGCCAGCAGCCAACAACTAGCGGCCCAAGGGAGAGAGACCCAGTACTTC. Translating gives CASSQQLAAQGRETQYF.

The V gene is TRBV6-5, the J gene TRBJ2-1, with a possible D match to TRBD2 (6 bases). The CDR3 covers 13 residues. Deletions cut 6 bases from V and 3 bases from J, with 9 bases between. Germline lookup yields CDR1 MNHEY and CDR2 SVGAGI. The CDR3 DNA is TGTGCCAGCAGACAGGACTACTACAATGAGCAGTTCTTC. It codes for CASRQDYYNEQFF.

This rearrangement joins TRBV15 to TRBJ2-1; TRBD1 might be the D (6 bases). CDR3 length equals 17 residues. Germline loops: CDR1 LNHNV, CDR2 YYDKDF (reference sequence). Trimming left V 0 bases short and J 8 bases short, with 20 bases between. This CDR3 reads CATSRDSGTSLSDEQFF. The CDR3 nucleotides are TGTGCCACCAGCAGAGATTCCGGGACATCTCTCTCGGATGAGCAGTTCTTC.

This clone appeared once. The CDR3 bases are TGCAGCGTTGAAAAGGTAGGGTGGACTAGCGGGAGTCAAGAGCAGTTCTTC. Translating it yields CSVEKVGWTSGSQEQFF. The chain employs TRBV29-1 and TRBJ2-1; 13 bases match TRBD2. The CDR3 totals 17 residues. Germline loops: CDR1 SQVTM, CDR2 ANQGSEA. The junction had 14 bases not matched to a gene; V was cut back by 2 bases and J by 10 bases.

The V gene is TRBV20-1, the J gene TRBJ2-7, with 11 nucleotides matching TRBD1. CDR1 is DFQATT, CDR2 SNEGSKA, per germline (reference sequence). Trimming at V came to 3 bases and at J to 5 bases, leaving 6 bases not matched to a gene. This CDR3 has 14 amino acids. The CDR3 coding sequence is TGCAGTGCTAGTTGGGGACAGGGGGTCGACGAGCAGTACTTC. Protein: CSASWGQGVDEQYF.